This T cell receptor (beta chain) is from a study of blood T cells in healthy people across ages. Study-level information: For every two T cells, template switching captured about one barcoded beta molecule.

Samples had at least 6.5 million PBMCs isolated from them. PCR was performed a second time for roughly 7 to 12 cycles using a sample-barcoded 5' primer and a J-beta primer mix. TCRdb called the 5' RACE reads again in MiXCR, with one record for every CDR3 protein. This sample has about 640,000 distinct CDR3 sequences, with 45% to 65% found just once. CDR3 length: 15 residues. Trimming took 5 bases from V and 8 from J; bases not matched to a gene: 12. From germline, CDR1 is SGHTA and CDR2 FQGNSA. Sequenced material: blood. The sequence was obtained from a man aged 55-75 years in good health. The J gene is TRBJ2-1, the V gene TRBV7-2; 7 bases match TRBD1. CDR3 sequence reads: CASSKQTGWYDEQFF. The DNA for the CDR3 is TGTGCCAGCAGCAAACAGACAGGGTGGTACGATGAGCAGTTCTTC.